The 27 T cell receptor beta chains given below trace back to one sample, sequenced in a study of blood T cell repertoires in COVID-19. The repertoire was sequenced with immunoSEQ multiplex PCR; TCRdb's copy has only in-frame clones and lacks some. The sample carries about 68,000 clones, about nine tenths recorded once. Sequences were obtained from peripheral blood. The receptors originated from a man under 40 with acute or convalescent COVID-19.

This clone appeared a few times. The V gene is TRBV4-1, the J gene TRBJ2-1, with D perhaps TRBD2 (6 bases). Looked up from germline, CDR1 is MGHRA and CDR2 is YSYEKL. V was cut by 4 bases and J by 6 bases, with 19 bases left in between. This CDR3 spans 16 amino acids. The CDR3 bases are TGCGCCAGCAGCCTCAATCCAGGGACTTCCGTCAATGAGCAGTTCTTC. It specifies CASSLNPGTSVNEQFF.

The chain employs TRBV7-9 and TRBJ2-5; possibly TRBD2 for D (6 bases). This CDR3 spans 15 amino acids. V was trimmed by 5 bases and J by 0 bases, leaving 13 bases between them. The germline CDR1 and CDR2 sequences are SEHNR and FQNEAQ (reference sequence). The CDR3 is CASSQVWGDQETQYF. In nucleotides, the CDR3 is TGTGCCAGCAGCCAAGTATGGGGGGACCAAGAGACCCAGTACTTC.

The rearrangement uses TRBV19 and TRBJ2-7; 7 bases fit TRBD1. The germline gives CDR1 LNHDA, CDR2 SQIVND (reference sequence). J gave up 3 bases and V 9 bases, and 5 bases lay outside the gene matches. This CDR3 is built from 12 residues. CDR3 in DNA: TGTGCCAGAACCTCAGGGGGCTACGAGCAGTACTTC. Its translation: CARTSGGYEQYF.

In nucleotides, the CDR3 is TGTGCCAGCAGCTTTAGCGGGAGGGCCGCTGGGGCCAACGTCCTGACTTTC. This translates into CASSFSGRAAGANVLTF. The V call is TRBV7-3, the J call TRBJ2-6, with 11 bases identical to TRBD2. Trimming at V came to 3 bases and at J to 2 bases, leaving 3 bases not matched to a gene. The V gene's germline CDR1 is SGHTA and CDR2 FQGTGA. The CDR3 is made up of 17 amino acids.

The CDR3 sequence is CASSQDLLAGRETQYF. DNA of the CDR3: TGTGCCAGCAGCCAAGATCTTTTAGCGGGAAGAGAGACCCAGTACTTC. The chain combines TRBV4-2 with TRBJ2-5; TRBD2 matches at 8 bases. Germline values: CDR1 LGHNA, CDR2 YNFKEQ. V gave up 0 bases and J gave up 4 bases; unmatched junction bases: 7. This CDR3 spans 16 amino acids.

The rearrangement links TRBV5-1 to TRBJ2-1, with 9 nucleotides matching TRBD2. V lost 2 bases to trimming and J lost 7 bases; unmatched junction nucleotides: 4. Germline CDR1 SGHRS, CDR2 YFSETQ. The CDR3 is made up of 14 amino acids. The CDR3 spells CASSFLAGTNEQFF. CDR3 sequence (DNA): TGCGCCAGCAGCTTCCTAGCGGGAACAAATGAGCAGTTCTTC. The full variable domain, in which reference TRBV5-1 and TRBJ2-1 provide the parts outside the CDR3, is KAGVTQTPRYLIKTRGQQVTLSCSPISGHRSVSWYQQTPGQGLQFLFEYFSETQRNKGNFPGRFSGRQFSNSRSEMNVSTLELGDSALYLCASSFLAGTNEQFFGPGTRLTVL.

CDR3 sequence (DNA): TGTGCCAGCAGCTCGGGTGGGTACCCGGGGGCCAACGTCCTGACTTTC. Protein sequence: CASSSGGYPGANVLTF. This chain uses TRBV7-2 with TRBJ2-6; D not certain. V lost 4 bases and J lost 4, with 14 bases in between. This CDR3 spans 16 amino acids. Germline V gene lookup returns CDR1 SGHTA and CDR2 FQGNSA.

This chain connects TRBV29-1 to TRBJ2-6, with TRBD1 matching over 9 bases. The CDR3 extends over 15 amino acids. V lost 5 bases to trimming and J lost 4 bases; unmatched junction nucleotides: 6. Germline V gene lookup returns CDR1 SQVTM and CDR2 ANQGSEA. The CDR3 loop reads CSVSDRGSGANVLTF. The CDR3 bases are TGCAGCGTTTCGGACAGGGGTTCAGGGGCCAACGTCCTGACTTTC. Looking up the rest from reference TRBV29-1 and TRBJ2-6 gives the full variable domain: SAVISQKPSRDICQRGTSLTIQCQVDSQVTMMFWYRQQPGQSLTLIATANQGSEATYESGFVIDKFPISRPNLTFSTLTVSNMSPEDSSIYLCSVSDRGSGANVLTFGAGSRLTVL.

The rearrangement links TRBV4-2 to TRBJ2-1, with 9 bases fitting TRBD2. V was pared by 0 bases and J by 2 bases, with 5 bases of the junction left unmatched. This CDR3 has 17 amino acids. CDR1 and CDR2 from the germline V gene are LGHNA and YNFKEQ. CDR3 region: CASSQDRSGGTYNEQFF. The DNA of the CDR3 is TGTGCCAGCAGCCAAGATCGGAGCGGGGGGACCTACAATGAGCAGTTCTTC.

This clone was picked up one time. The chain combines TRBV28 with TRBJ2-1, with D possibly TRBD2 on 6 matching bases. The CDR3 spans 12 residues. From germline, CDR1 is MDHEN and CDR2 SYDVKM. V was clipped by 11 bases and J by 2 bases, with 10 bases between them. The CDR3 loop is CACGGTYNEQFF. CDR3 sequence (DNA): TGTGCCTGCGGCGGGACCTACAATGAGCAGTTCTTC.

In nucleotides, the CDR3 is TGTGCCAGCAGCTTGCATGGAGGAGCCTACGAGCAGTACTTC. Encoded protein: CASSLHGGAYEQYF. This chain uses TRBV5-6 with TRBJ2-7, with D maybe TRBD2 (5 bases). This CDR3 is 14 amino acids long. Deletions cut 1 base from V and 2 bases from J, with 10 bases between. The V gene's germline CDR1 is SGHDT and CDR2 YYEEEE.

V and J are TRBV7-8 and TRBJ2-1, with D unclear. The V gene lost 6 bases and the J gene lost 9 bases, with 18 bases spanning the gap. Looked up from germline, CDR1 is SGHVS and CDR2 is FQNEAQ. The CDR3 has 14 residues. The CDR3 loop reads CASRPPGAVGEQFF. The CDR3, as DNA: TGTGCCAGCAGACCCCCCGGAGCCGTCGGTGAGCAGTTCTTC.

CDR3 loop: CASSLGDRGYEQYF. For the CDR3, the DNA is TGCGCCAGCAGCTTGGGGGACAGGGGTTACGAGCAGTACTTC. The genes are TRBV5-1 and TRBJ2-7, with 10 positions matching TRBD1. Germline V lookup: CDR1 SGHRS, CDR2 YFSETQ. Trimming at V came to 0 bases and at J to 4 bases, leaving 1 base not matched to a gene. The CDR3 has 14 residues.

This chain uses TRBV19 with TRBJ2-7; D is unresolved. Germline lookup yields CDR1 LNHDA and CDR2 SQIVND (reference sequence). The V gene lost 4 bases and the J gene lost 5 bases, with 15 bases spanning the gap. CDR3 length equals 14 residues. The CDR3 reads CASSRSPTGHEQYF. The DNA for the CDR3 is TGTGCCAGTAGTAGGAGTCCCACCGGCCACGAGCAGTACTTC.

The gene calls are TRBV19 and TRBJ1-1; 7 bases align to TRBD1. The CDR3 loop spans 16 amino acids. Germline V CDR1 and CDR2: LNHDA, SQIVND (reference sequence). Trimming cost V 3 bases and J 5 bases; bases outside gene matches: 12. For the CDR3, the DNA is TGTGCCAGTAGTATGGGGGTACCGGGACAGCTAACTGAAGCTTTCTTT. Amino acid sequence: CASSMGVPGQLTEAFF.

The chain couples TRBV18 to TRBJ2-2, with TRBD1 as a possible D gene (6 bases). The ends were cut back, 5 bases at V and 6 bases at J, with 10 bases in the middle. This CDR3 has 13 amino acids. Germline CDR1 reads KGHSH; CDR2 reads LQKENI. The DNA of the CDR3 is TGTGCCAGCTCAGAACAGGGTGCCGGGGAGCTGTTTTTT. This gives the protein CASSEQGAGELFF.

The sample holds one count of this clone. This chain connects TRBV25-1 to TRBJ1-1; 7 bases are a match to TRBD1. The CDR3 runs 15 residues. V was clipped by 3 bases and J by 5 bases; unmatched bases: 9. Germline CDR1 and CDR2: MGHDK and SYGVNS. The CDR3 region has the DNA TGTGCCAGCAGTGATCAGCAGGGGGTAAGGACTGAAGCTTTCTTT. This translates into CASSDQQGVRTEAFF.

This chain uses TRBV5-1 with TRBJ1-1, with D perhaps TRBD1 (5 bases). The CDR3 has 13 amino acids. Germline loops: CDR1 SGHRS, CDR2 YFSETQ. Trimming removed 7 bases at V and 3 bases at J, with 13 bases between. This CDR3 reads CASRLRGDTEAFF. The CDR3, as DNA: TGCGCCAGCCGCCTTCGGGGGGACACTGAAGCTTTCTTT.

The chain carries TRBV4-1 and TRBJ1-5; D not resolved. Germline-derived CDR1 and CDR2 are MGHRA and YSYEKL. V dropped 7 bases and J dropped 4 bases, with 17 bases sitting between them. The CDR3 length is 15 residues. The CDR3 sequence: CASKEGLGANQPQHF. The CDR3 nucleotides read TGCGCCAGCAAAGAGGGATTGGGAGCTAATCAGCCCCAGCATTTT.

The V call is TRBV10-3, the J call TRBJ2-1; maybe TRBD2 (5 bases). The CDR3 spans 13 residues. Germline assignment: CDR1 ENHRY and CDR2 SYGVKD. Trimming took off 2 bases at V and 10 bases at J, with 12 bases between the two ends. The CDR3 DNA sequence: TGTGCCATCAGTGAGCCCCCCCGAGGGGAGCAGTTCTTC. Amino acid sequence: CAISEPPRGEQFF.

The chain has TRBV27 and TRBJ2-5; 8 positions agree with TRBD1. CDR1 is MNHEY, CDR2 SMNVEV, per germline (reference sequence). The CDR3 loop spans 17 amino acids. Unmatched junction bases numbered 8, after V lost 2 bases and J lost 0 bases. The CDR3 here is CASSLESDRAYQETQYF. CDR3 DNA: TGTGCCAGCAGTTTAGAGTCGGACAGGGCGTACCAAGAGACCCAGTACTTC.

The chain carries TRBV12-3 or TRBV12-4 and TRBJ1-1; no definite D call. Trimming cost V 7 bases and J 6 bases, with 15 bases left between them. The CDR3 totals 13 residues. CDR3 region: CASILPGLPEAFF. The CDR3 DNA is TGTGCCAGCATCCTCCCGGGGTTGCCTGAAGCTTTCTTT.

The CDR3 DNA reads TGTGCCAGCATCCCGGGGGGTGGGCAAGAGACCCAGTACTTC. Translation: CASIPGGGQETQYF. The chain recombines TRBV6-5 with TRBJ2-5; 7 bases map to TRBD2. V gave up 7 bases and J gave up 2 bases; unmatched junction bases: 7. Looked up from germline, CDR1 is MNHEY and CDR2 is SVGAGI. This CDR3 contains 14 residues.

CDR3 coding DNA: TGCAGTGCCAGTGGGACATCTGAAGCTTTCTTT. This encodes CSASGTSEAFF. The chain has TRBV20-1 and TRBJ1-1; maybe TRBD1 (6 bases). V shed 6 bases and J shed 6 bases, with 11 bases lying between them. CDR3 length: 11 residues. Germline V gives CDR1 DFQATT, CDR2 SNEGSKA (reference sequence).

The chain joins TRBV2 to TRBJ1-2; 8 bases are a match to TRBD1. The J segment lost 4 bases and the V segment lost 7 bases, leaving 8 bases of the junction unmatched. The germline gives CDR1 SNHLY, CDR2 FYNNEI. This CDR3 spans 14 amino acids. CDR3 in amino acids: CASKGTGGSYGYTF. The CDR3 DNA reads TGTGCCAGCAAGGGTACAGGGGGGTCCTATGGCTACACCTTC.

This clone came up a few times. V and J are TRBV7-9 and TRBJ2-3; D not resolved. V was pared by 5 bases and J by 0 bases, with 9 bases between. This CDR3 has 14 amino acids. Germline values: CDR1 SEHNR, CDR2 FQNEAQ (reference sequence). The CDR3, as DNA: TGTGCCAGCAGCAGGGTAGCTAGCACAGATACGCAGTATTTT. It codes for CASSRVASTDTQYF.

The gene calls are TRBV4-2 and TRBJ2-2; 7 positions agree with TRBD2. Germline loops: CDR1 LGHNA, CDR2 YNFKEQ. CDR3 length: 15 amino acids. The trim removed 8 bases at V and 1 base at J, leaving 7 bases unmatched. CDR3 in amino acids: CASEAGAQNTGELFF. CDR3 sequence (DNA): TGTGCCAGCGAGGCGGGAGCACAGAACACCGGGGAGCTGTTTTTT.